These 28 T cell receptor beta chains were sequenced from one sample in a study of lung T cells in sarcoidosis with Löfgren's syndrome (dated by TCRdb to the late 2010s). The instrument given in TCRdb is Illumina MiSeq. The public reads were quality trimmed at Q25 with fastp and then assembled into clones with MiXCR by TCRdb, keeping productive beta chains. Under each unique CDR3 protein, matching rows form one entry showing the most common genes and DNA. The sample yields some 65,000 distinct CDR3 sequences; around 20% were counted once. The top ten clones comprise about 2.2% of the sample. Sequencing input: CD4+ T cells from PBMCs. The receptors were sampled from a human donor with sarcoidosis (Löfgren's syndrome or another form), or a control subject (not recorded which).

The CDR3 DNA reads TGTGCCAGCAGCTCAGGGCTCGTTGAAAAACTGTTTTTT. This sequence encodes CASSSGLVEKLFF. J is TRBJ1-4 and V is TRBV5-6; maybe TRBD1 (5 bases). The CDR3 loop spans 13 amino acids. The V gene lost 3 bases and the J gene lost 7 bases, with 10 bases spanning the gap. The germline gives CDR1 SGHDT, CDR2 YYEEEE.

As regards this clonotype: A read error may be the cause here, since a much bigger clone is one base away. The chain couples TRBV7-2 to TRBJ2-3; the D is unclear. The CDR3 totals 14 residues. V was clipped by 1 base and J by 4 bases, with 9 bases between them. Germline CDR1 SGHTA, CDR2 FQGNSA. The CDR3 protein is CASSLEPIADTQYF. As DNA, the CDR3 is TGTGCCAGCAGCTTAGAACCTATCGCAGATACGCAGTATTTT.

The chain is built from TRBV7-3 and TRBJ2-1, with 8 bases identical to TRBD2. With 5 bases clipped from V and 6 bases from J, the junction kept 6 bases outside the gene matches. This CDR3 is 14 amino acids long. Germline assignment: CDR1 SGHTA and CDR2 FQGTGA. CDR3 sequence (DNA): TGTGCCAGCAGCGCCTCCGGGACTAGCAATGAGCAGTTCTTC. Protein sequence: CASSASGTSNEQFF.

This clonotype was observed at least ten times. The chain couples TRBV27 to TRBJ1-2, with D tentatively TRBD1 (6 bases). The CDR3 is made up of 13 amino acids. The V gene lost 3 bases and the J gene lost 8 bases, with 13 bases spanning the gap. Germline values: CDR1 MNHEY, CDR2 SMNVEV (reference sequence). Here the CDR3 reads CASSLVAGDGYTF. The CDR3 region has the DNA TGTGCCAGCAGTTTGGTGGCAGGGGACGGCTACACCTTC.

The chain combines TRBV24-1 with TRBJ2-1, with 9 nucleotides matching TRBD2. Germline V gene sequence: CDR1 KGHDR, CDR2 SFDVKD. The CDR3 is 16 residues long. CDR3 in amino acids: CSASVPGLAVYNEQFF. In DNA, the CDR3 is TGTTCCGCCAGTGTACCGGGACTAGCCGTCTACAATGAGCAGTTCTTC.

This clonotype has a count of ten or more. The gene calls are TRBV29-1 and TRBJ1-3; D is unclear. Germline-derived CDR1 and CDR2 are SQVTM and ANQGSEA. This CDR3 has 12 amino acids. V was cut by 3 bases and J by 9 bases, with 12 bases left in between. CDR3 coding DNA: TGCAGCGTTGAGCAAAGGCGGAGCACCATATATTTT. Protein sequence: CSVEQRRSTIYF.

Turning to this clonotype: A read error may explain this, as a much larger clone is one base away. V usage is TRBV11-3 and J usage is TRBJ1-4; D remains ambiguous. The CDR3 totals 13 residues. In germline, CDR1 is SGHNT, CDR2 YENEEA. The CDR3 nucleotides are TGTGCCAGCAACTTACGGAGAGGTGAAAAACTGTTTTTT. It encodes CASNLRRGEKLFF.

This clonotype turned up a few times. J is TRBJ2-5 and V is TRBV18; TRBD1 matches at 10 bases. The J segment lost 5 bases and the V segment lost 6 bases, leaving 9 bases of the junction unmatched. The germline CDR1 and CDR2 sequences are KGHSH and LQKENI. The CDR3 contains 15 residues. The CDR3 reads CASSPDRGYQETQYF. The CDR3 DNA reads TGTGCCAGCTCTCCGGACAGGGGGTATCAGGAGACCCAGTACTTC.

The chain couples TRBV5-1 to TRBJ1-1; maybe TRBD1 (6 bases). CDR3 length: 14 residues. CDR1 and CDR2 (germline): SGHRS, YFSETQ. Trimming left V 4 bases short and J 1 base short, with 11 bases between. The CDR3: CASSATGANTEAFF. The CDR3, as DNA: TGCGCCAGCAGCGCTACGGGGGCGAACACTGAAGCTTTCTTT.

In its sample, this clonotype was seen many times. The rearrangement uses TRBV25-1 and TRBJ2-5; D remains unclear. Trimming cost V 3 bases and J 4 bases, with 9 bases left between them. Germline V lookup: CDR1 MGHDK, CDR2 SYGVNS. The CDR3 runs 13 residues. CDR3 sequence reads: CASSEGPRETQYF. The CDR3 DNA reads TGTGCCAGCAGTGAGGGCCCCCGAGAGACCCAGTACTTC. The full variable domain, rest sourced from reference TRBV25-1 and TRBJ2-5, is EADIYQTPRYLVIGTGKKITLECSQTMGHDKMYWYQQDPGMELHLIHYSYGVNSTEKGDLSSESTVSRIRTEHFPLTLESARPSHTSQYLCASSEGPRETQYFGPGTRLLVL.

This clonotype was seen more than once but under ten times. This rearrangement joins TRBV5-1 to TRBJ2-5; 13 bases agree with TRBD2. J lost 5 bases, V lost 3 bases, and 7 bases had no gene match. From germline, CDR1 is SGHRS and CDR2 YFSETQ. This CDR3 is built from 16 residues. The CDR3 DNA sequence: TGCGCCAGCAGCTCCCCCGGACTAGCGGGGGCGGAGACCCAGTACTTC. Translating gives CASSSPGLAGAETQYF. The whole variable domain, remainder taken from reference TRBV5-1 and TRBJ2-5, is KAGVTQTPRYLIKTRGQQVTLSCSPISGHRSVSWYQQTPGQGLQFLFEYFSETQRNKGNFPGRFSGRQFSNSRSEMNVSTLELGDSALYLCASSSPGLAGAETQYFGPGTRLLVL.

V and J are TRBV18 and TRBJ1-2; D gene ambiguous. The CDR3 is 12 amino acids. Germline V lookup: CDR1 KGHSH, CDR2 LQKENI. Trimming removed 2 bases at V and 6 bases at J, with 7 bases between. CDR3 sequence: CASSPKTDGYTF. The CDR3 DNA follows: TGTGCCAGCTCACCAAAAACCGATGGCTACACCTTC.

The sample holds many counts of this clonotype. The chain is built from TRBV28 and TRBJ1-5; no firm D call. Trimming left V 6 bases short and J 0 bases short, with 9 bases between. Germline lookup yields CDR1 MDHEN and CDR2 SYDVKM. This CDR3 spans 14 amino acids. The CDR3 sequence is CASRQTYSNQPQHF. The CDR3 nucleotides read TGTGCCAGCAGGCAAACCTATAGCAATCAGCCCCAGCATTTT.

This clonotype was seen ten or more times. This chain uses TRBV6-1 with TRBJ2-7, with D tentatively TRBD2 (6 bases). Trimming shortened V by 5 bases and J by 2 bases, and 16 bases separated the two germline ends. In germline, CDR1 is MNHNS, CDR2 SASEGT. The CDR3 has 15 residues. CDR3: CASSRGIPSTYEQYV. The CDR3 DNA follows: TGTGCCAGCAGTCGGGGGATACCCTCGACCTACGAGCAGTACGTC.

Ten or more counts support this clonotype. The chain joins TRBV27 to TRBJ1-2, with D possibly TRBD1 on 5 matching bases. This CDR3 spans 15 amino acids. Trimming took 5 bases from V and 4 from J, leaving 17 bases between them. Per the germline V gene, CDR1 is MNHEY and CDR2 is SMNVEV (reference sequence). The CDR3 sequence: CASSGQGRRGYGYTF. The CDR3 bases are TGTGCCAGCAGTGGGCAGGGCAGGAGGGGCTATGGCTACACCTTC.

This clonotype has at least ten counts. The V and J genes are TRBV7-2 and TRBJ2-3; TRBD1 aligns across 7 bases. CDR1 is SGHTA and CDR2 is FQGNSA in the germline V gene. The CDR3 consists of 15 residues. V lost 7 bases and J lost 1; bases outside the gene matches: 8. In nucleotides, the CDR3 is TGTGCCAGCACCCTGAGGGGGCGCGGCACAGATACGCAGTATTTT. Protein: CASTLRGRGTDTQYF.

This clonotype was seen a handful of times. The chain employs TRBV4-1 and TRBJ2-5; TRBD1 is a possible D gene (6 bases). The CDR3 contains 14 residues. The ends were cut back, 0 bases at V and 4 bases at J, with 9 bases in the middle. Germline loops: CDR1 MGHRA, CDR2 YSYEKL. The CDR3 loop is CASSQDWTVETQYF. CDR3 coding DNA: TGCGCCAGCAGCCAAGATTGGACAGTAGAGACCCAGTACTTC.

This clonotype was seen repeatedly, ten times or more. The chain links TRBV6-1 to TRBJ1-1; D may be TRBD1 (6 bases). From germline, CDR1 is MNHNS and CDR2 SASEGT. V was trimmed by 6 bases and J by 2 bases, leaving 16 bases between them. CDR3 length: 15 residues. In DNA, the CDR3 is TGTGCCAGCAGGAGGACAGTCCCCTCTAACACTGAAGCTTTCTTT. Translated: CASRRTVPSNTEAFF.

The rearrangement links TRBV19 to TRBJ1-1; 8 bases are a match to TRBD1. The CDR3 has 13 residues. V shed 5 bases and J 5 bases; nucleotides not matched to a gene: 4. Germline CDR1 LNHDA, CDR2 SQIVND (reference sequence). DNA of the CDR3: TGTGCCAGTAGTCCAGGGGGCAAGACTGAAGCTTTCTTT. Protein product: CASSPGGKTEAFF.

The chain recombines TRBV5-5 with TRBJ2-3; 9 bases line up with TRBD2. Germline V gives CDR1 SGHKS, CDR2 YYEKEE (reference sequence). The V segment lost 3 bases and the J segment 0 bases; nucleotides outside the gene matches: 11. The CDR3 runs 18 residues. The CDR3 sequence is CASSYLETSGWSTDTQYF. The CDR3 coding sequence is TGTGCCAGCAGCTATCTTGAAACTAGCGGGTGGAGCACAGATACGCAGTATTTT.

On this clonotype itself: It may be a read error: a sequence one base away is much more abundant. The rearrangement links TRBV19 to TRBJ2-1; 7 bases are shared with TRBD1. CDR1 and CDR2 from the germline V gene are LNHDA and SQIVND (reference sequence). The CDR3 extends over 15 amino acids. CDR3 coding DNA: TGTGCCATTAGTTCAGTAAACAGGGGTAACAATGAGCAGTTCTTC. This codes for CAISSVNRGNNEQFF.

The table lists this clonotype with many counts. The chain links TRBV28 to TRBJ2-5, with 10 nucleotides matching TRBD1. V was clipped by 4 bases and J by 2 bases; unmatched bases: 10. CDR1 and CDR2 (germline): MDHEN, SYDVKM. The CDR3 is made up of 17 amino acids. CDR3 amino acids: CASSSLSGTGAQETQYF. In nucleotides, the CDR3 is TGTGCCAGCAGTTCACTCTCCGGGACAGGGGCGCAAGAGACCCAGTACTTC.

The chain couples TRBV29-1 to TRBJ2-1, with 13 bases lining up with TRBD2. In germline, CDR1 is SQVTM, CDR2 ANQGSEA. Germline trimming cut 5 bases from V and 8 bases from J; bases unmatched to any gene: 6. The CDR3 extends over 14 amino acids. CDR3 DNA: TGCAGCGTTCGGACTAGCGGGAGAAGATATGAGCAGTTCTTC. It is translated as CSVRTSGRRYEQFF.

This clonotype was seen ten or more times. V and J are TRBV28 and TRBJ2-5; D gene unclear. CDR1 and CDR2 (germline): MDHEN, SYDVKM. The CDR3 extends over 12 amino acids. V lost 5 bases and J lost 2, with 6 bases in between. CDR3 in amino acids: CASSGQQETQYF. The DNA for the CDR3 is TGTGCCAGCAGTGGGCAGCAAGAGACCCAGTACTTC.

This CDR3 reads CSALGTSGGAVNEQFF. CDR3 nucleotides: TGCAGTGCTCTCGGGACTAGCGGGGGGGCGGTCAATGAGCAGTTCTTC. This sequence joins TRBV20-1 and TRBJ2-1; 16 bases map to TRBD2. This CDR3 is 16 amino acids long. CDR1 DFQATT and CDR2 SNEGSKA come from the germline V gene (reference sequence). The V segment lost 5 bases and the J segment 6 bases; nucleotides outside the gene matches: 7.

Ten or more counts support this clonotype. The J gene is TRBJ1-2, the V gene TRBV5-1; 7 bases line up with TRBD1. This CDR3 contains 14 residues. Germline CDR1 SGHRS, CDR2 YFSETQ. J gave up 4 bases and V 1 base, and 4 bases lay outside the gene matches. As DNA, the CDR3 is TGCGCCAGCAGCTTGCAGGGGGACCTCTATGGCTACACCTTC. This encodes CASSLQGDLYGYTF. Full variable domain (remainder filled in from reference TRBV5-1 and TRBJ1-2): KAGVTQTPRYLIKTRGQQVTLSCSPISGHRSVSWYQQTPGQGLQFLFEYFSETQRNKGNFPGRFSGRQFSNSRSEMNVSTLELGDSALYLCASSLQGDLYGYTFGSGTRLTVV.

The rearrangement joins TRBV19 to TRBJ2-7, with TRBD2 identical over 8 bases. The CDR3 runs to 14 residues. Losses at the gene ends were 5 bases for V and 6 bases for J; bases not matched to a gene: 9. Germline CDR1 is LNHDA and CDR2 is SQIVND (reference sequence). CDR3 sequence (DNA): TGTGCCAGTAGTTCCGGGACTAGAATGGGCGAGCAGTACTTC. This translates into CASSSGTRMGEQYF.

There are many counts of this clonotype. The chain combines TRBV15 with TRBJ1-3; 7 nucleotides agree with TRBD1. CDR3 size: 16 residues. After removal of 5 bases from V and 3 bases from J, the junction contained 10 bases not matched to a gene. CDR1 is LNHNV, CDR2 YYDKDF, per germline (reference sequence). CDR3 bases: TGTGCCACCAGCGGTTTGGGACAGAACTTTGGAAACACCATATATTTT. It yields the protein CATSGLGQNFGNTIYF.